A selection of T cell receptor beta chains follows, all from one sample in a study of identical twins. MiXCR was run by TCRdb on the 5' RACE reads, yielding one entry per CDR3 protein. The table records around 280,000 distinct CDR3 sequences, more than 6.5% of them present only once. These data also featured in a second study, about yellow fever vaccine responses in identical twins.

Sequenced: memory (CD45RO+) T cells sorted from blood. The source is a young woman in good health. Each CDR3 is given with its conserved first and last residue. The D gene is left open where the match is weak. Size is stated for part of the rows, as once, few or many counts, or as a class when the clone is expanded.

TRBJ2-3,TRBV11-3,NA,NA,TGTGCCAGCAGTAGCTTCGGGGCAGATACGCAGTATTTT,CASSSFGADTQYF
TRBJ1-2,TRBV7-9,NA,few,TGTGCCAGCAGCCACGACAGTTCGGAGGGCTACACCTTC,CASSHDSSEGYTF
TRBJ1-6,TRBV11-2,NA,NA,TGTGCCAGCAGCTTAGTAACGGAAAATTCACCCCTCCACTTT,CASSLVTENSPLHF
TRBJ2-5,TRBV5-1,TRBD1,many,TGCGCCAGCAGCTTGACTCCGGGACAGAGAGAGACCCAGTACTTC,CASSLTPGQRETQYF
TRBJ1-5,TRBV6-5,NA,many,TGTGCCAGCAGTTCCAAGGGTGGATTGGGGTACGGCAATCAGCCCCAGCATTTT,CASSSKGGLGYGNQPQHF
TRBJ2-2,TRBV7-2,NA,few,TGTGGCACTCGGAACGCCGGGGAGCTGTTTTTT,CGTRNAGELFF
TRBJ2-7,TRBV2,TRBD1,many,TGTGCCAGCAGTCCGACAGGGGTCTACGAGCAGTACTTC,CASSPTGVYEQYF
TRBJ1-1,TRBV15,NA,many,TGTGCCACCAGCAGATACCGGACAGCTTCCACTGAAGCTTTCTTT,CATSRYRTASTEAFF
TRBJ2-6,TRBV11-1,NA,NA,TGTGCCAGCAGCCCCATGCCGGGCACGGGGGCCAACGTCCTGACTTTC,CASSPMPGTGANVLTF
TRBJ1-6,TRBV20-1,NA,NA,TGCAGTGCTAGAGCTTTTCTCCAGGGAAATTCACCCCTCCACTTT,CSARAFLQGNSPLHF
TRBJ1-5,TRBV4-2,NA,NA,TGTGCCAGCAGCCAAGATCTCTCCAGCTATAGCAATCAGCCCCAGCATTTT,CASSQDLSSYSNQPQHF
TRBJ1-2,TRBV11-2,TRBD1,many,TGTGCCAGCAGCTTCCCCCGACAGGGGAGAGGTGGCTACACCTTC,CASSFPRQGRGGYTF
TRBJ2-7,TRBV19,NA,many,TGTGCCAGTAGTATTGGGTTCGGACAGCAGTACTTC,CASSIGFGQQYF
TRBJ2-3,TRBV20-1,TRBD1,few,TGCAGTGCTAGAGCTGGGAGGGACAGGGGTAGGACAGATACGCAGTATTTT,CSARAGRDRGRTDTQYF
TRBJ1-1,TRBV6-5,NA,many,TGTGCCAGCAGTTACGCAGGGAACACTGAAGCTTTCTTT,CASSYAGNTEAFF
TRBJ2-3,TRBV9,TRBD1,NA,TGTGCCAGCAGCTTCGGGACAGCTAGCACAGATACGCAGTATTTT,CASSFGTASTDTQYF
TRBJ2-7,TRBV9,TRBD2,few,TGTGCCAGCAGCCCTCAGACTAGCGGGAGTTACGAGCAGTACTTC,CASSPQTSGSYEQYF
TRBJ2-2,TRBV9,NA,few,TGTGCCAGCAGCCCCATGCCCACCCACCGCGGGGAGCTGTTTTTT,CASSPMPTHRGELFF
TRBJ2-3,TRBV6-2/TRBV6-3,TRBD2,NA,TGTGCCAGCAACCAAGCGGGACTAGCGGGGGCAGATACGCAGTATTTT,CASNQAGLAGADTQYF
TRBJ1-6,TRBV4-2,NA,NA,TGTGCCAGCAGCCAAGATTCCGGGGCTAATTCACCCCTCCACTTT,CASSQDSGANSPLHF
TRBJ2-3,TRBV6-1,NA,NA,TGTGCCAGCAGTGAATGGCGGATCTCAGATACGCAGTATTTT,CASSEWRISDTQYF
TRBJ2-3,TRBV10-2,TRBD2,many,TGCGCCAGCAGTGATGGCGGGAGTAGGACAGATACGCAGTATTTT,CASSDGGSRTDTQYF
TRBJ2-4,TRBV6-1,NA,many,TGTGCCAGCAGTGAAAACACCCCATCTGGGATGGACATTCAGTACTTC,CASSENTPSGMDIQYF
TRBJ2-7,TRBV7-9,TRBD1,NA,TGTGCCAGCAGCCCCCCCTGGACAGGGGGCTGGGAGTACTTC,CASSPPWTGGWEYF
TRBJ1-1,TRBV4-1,NA,few,TGCGCCAGCAGCCAAGCGCGGGGGGCCATGAACACTGAAGCTTTCTTT,CASSQARGAMNTEAFF
TRBJ2-5,TRBV12-3/TRBV12-4,NA,many,TGTGCCAGCAGCAAGGGACCACAGGTGACCCAGTACTTC,CASSKGPQVTQYF
TRBJ2-6,TRBV3-1,NA,few,TGTGCCAGCAGCCCAGTGTTCTCTGGGGCCAACGTCCTGACTTTC,CASSPVFSGANVLTF
TRBJ2-7,TRBV27,TRBD1,NA,TGTGCCAGACATTGGGACAGCCGGGCTCACGAGCAGTACTTC,CARHWDSRAHEQYF
TRBJ1-1,TRBV5-1,TRBD1,many,TGCGCCAGCAGCAGGGACAGGGAGGGACCGGGCACTGAAGCTTTCTTT,CASSRDREGPGTEAFF
TRBJ2-5,TRBV5-1,NA,many,TGTGCCAGCAGTTTAGGGGAGGAGACCCAGTACTTC,CASSLGEETQYF
TRBJ2-1,TRBV3-1,NA,NA,TGTGCCAGCAGCCAAGAAGGGGGGGGACTGGCAGGAGGGGAGCAGTTCTTC,CASSQEGGGLAGGEQFF
TRBJ1-6,TRBV2,NA,few,TGTGCCAGCAGTGAGGTGTATAATTCACCCCTCCACTTT,CASSEVYNSPLHF
TRBJ2-2,TRBV6-1,TRBD2,NA,TGTGCCAGCAGGAGAGCGGGGACCGGGGAGCTGTTTTTT,CASRRAGTGELFF
TRBJ1-6,TRBV5-7,NA,NA,TGTGCCATGAGCCCCGGGCGCGTAAGCGGGAATTCACCCCTCCACTTT,CAMSPGRVSGNSPLHF
TRBJ1-2,TRBV20-1,TRBD1,many,TGCAGTGCTAGTACTAAAGGGAAGAGCAGGGGGATCTATGGCTACACCTTC,CSASTKGKSRGIYGYTF
TRBJ1-3,TRBV2,NA,NA,TGTGCCAGCAGTGAAGAGGGAAACACCATATATTTT,CASSEEGNTIYF
TRBJ2-2,TRBV7-6,NA,NA,TGTGCCAGCAGCCCCCAAGTGTTTGCCGGGGAGCTGTTTTTT,CASSPQVFAGELFF
TRBJ2-5,TRBV6-6,NA,many,TGTGCCAGTGGAAGAGGGGGGGAGACCCAGTACTTC,CASGRGGETQYF
TRBJ2-3,TRBV5-1,TRBD2,NA,TGCGCCAGCAGCGAGGCTAGCGGGACCACAGATACGCAGTATTTT,CASSEASGTTDTQYF
TRBJ2-1,TRBV3-1,TRBD2,many,TGTGCCAGCAGCCAGGCGGGAGGACTCAATGAGCAGTTCTTC,CASSQAGGLNEQFF
TRBJ2-2,TRBV6-1,NA,NA,TGTGCCAGCAGGCCCAGGGGCGGGAGCTCTGCCGGGGAGCTGTTTTTT,CASRPRGGSSAGELFF
TRBJ1-1,TRBV7-9,NA,few,TGTGCCAGCAGCAACGACAGGACCAACACTGAAGCTTTCTTT,CASSNDRTNTEAFF
TRBJ2-1,TRBV29-1,NA,few,TGCAGCGTTGTCGGTGGGACTTCACAAGTCGATGAGCAGTTCTTC,CSVVGGTSQVDEQFF
TRBJ2-3,TRBV14,NA,many,TGTGCCAGCAGCCAAGTTTTTTCTCGCGCAGATACGCAGTATTTT,CASSQVFSRADTQYF
TRBJ2-3,TRBV5-1,NA,few,TGCGCCAGCAGCCGTGGGCGCCCTAGCACAGATACGCAGTATTTT,CASSRGRPSTDTQYF
TRBJ1-3,TRBV28,NA,NA,TGTGCCAGCAGTTTCACTTTCTCTGGAAACACCATATATTTT,CASSFTFSGNTIYF
TRBJ2-3,TRBV6-9,NA,NA,TGTGCCAGCAGTTATGGAGGGGCAGATACGCAGTATTTT,CASSYGGADTQYF
TRBJ2-7,TRBV7-2,NA,NA,TGTGCCAGCAGCAACGGAAGAACGCGATCGAGCTCCTACGAGCAGTACTTC,CASSNGRTRSSSYEQYF
TRBJ1-5,TRBV19,NA,few,TGTGCCAGTAGTACAAACAGGGAGGATCAGCCCCAGCATTTT,CASSTNREDQPQHF
TRBJ2-5,TRBV2,NA,many,TGTGCCAGCAAGGGGGGGGGTGTCCAAGAGACCCAGTACTTC,CASKGGGVQETQYF
TRBJ1-2,TRBV18,NA,NA,TGTGCCAGCTCACCACCCCGGGGTGATGGCTACACCTTC,CASSPPRGDGYTF